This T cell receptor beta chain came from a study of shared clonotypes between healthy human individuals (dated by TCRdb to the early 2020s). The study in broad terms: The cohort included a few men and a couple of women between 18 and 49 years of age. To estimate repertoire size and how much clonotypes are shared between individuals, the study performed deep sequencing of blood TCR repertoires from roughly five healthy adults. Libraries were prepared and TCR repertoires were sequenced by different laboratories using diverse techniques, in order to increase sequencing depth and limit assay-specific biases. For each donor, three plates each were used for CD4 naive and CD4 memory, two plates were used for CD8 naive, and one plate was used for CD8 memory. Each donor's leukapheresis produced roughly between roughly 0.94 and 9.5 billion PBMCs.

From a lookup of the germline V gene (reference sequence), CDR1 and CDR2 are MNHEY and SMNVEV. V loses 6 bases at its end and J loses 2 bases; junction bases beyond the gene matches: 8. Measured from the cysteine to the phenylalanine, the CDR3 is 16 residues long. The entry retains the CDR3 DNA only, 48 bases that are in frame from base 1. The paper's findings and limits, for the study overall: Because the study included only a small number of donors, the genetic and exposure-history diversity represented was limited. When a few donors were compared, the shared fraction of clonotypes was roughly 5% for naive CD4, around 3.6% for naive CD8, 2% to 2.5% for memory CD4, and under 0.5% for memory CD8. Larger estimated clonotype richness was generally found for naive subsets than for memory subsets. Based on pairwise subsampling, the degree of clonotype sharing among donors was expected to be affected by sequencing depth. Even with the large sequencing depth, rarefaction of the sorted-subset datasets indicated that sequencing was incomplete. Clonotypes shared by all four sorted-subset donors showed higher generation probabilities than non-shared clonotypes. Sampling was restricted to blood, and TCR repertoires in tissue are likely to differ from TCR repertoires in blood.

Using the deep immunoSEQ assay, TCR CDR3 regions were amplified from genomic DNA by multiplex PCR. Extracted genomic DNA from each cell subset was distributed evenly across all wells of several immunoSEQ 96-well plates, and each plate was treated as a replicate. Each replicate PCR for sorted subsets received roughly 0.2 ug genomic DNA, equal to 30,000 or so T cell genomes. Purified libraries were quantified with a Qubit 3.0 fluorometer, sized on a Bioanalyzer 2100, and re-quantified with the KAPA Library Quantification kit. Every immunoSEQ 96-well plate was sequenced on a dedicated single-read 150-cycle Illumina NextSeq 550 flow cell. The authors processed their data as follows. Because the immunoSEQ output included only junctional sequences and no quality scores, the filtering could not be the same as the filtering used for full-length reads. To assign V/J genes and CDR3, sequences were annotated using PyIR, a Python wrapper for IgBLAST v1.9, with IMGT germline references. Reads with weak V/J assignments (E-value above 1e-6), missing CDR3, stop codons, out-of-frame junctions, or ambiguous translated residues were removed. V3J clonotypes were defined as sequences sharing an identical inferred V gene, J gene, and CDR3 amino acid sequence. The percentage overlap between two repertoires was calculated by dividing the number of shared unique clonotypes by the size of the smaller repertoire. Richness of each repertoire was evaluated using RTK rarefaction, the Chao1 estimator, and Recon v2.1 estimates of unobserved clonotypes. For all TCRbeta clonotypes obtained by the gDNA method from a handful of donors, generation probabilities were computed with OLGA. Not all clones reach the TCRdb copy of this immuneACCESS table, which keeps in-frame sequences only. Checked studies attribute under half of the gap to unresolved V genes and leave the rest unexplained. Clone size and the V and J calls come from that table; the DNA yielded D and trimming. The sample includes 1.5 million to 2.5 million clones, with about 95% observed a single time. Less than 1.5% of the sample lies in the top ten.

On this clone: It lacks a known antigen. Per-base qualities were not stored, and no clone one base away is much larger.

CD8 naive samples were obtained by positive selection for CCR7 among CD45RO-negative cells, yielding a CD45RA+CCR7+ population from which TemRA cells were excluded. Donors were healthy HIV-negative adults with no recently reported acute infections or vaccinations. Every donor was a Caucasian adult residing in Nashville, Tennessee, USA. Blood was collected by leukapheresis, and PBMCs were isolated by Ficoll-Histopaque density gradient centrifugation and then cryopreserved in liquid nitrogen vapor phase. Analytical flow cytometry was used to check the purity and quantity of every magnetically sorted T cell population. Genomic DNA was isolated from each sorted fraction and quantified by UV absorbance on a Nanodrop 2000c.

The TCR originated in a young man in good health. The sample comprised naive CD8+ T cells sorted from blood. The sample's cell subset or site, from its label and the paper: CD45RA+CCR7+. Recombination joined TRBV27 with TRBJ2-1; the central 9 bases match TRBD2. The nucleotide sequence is TGTGCCAGCAGAAAATTAGCGGGAGTAACCTACAATGAGCAGTTCTTC. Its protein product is CASRKLAGVTYNEQFF.